This TCR beta chain was retrieved from a study of monozygotic twins with inflammatory bowel disease. Study-level points and caveats: Repertoires of patients may have been made more variable by differing immunosuppressive treatments. Results did not support any single strong IBD-associated signal or clonotype. IBD patients had lower TCRbeta diversity (inverse Simpson) than healthy co-twins.

TCRdb reprocessed the 5' RACE reads and reports one entry per CDR3 protein, with no DNA. Recorded for this sample: 200,000 to 250,000 distinct CDR3 sequences. About this clonotype: Its matching antigen is unknown.

CDR1 is SGHTA, CDR2 FQGTGA, per germline. The CDR3 is 16 residues long. This TCR was sampled from a human donor with ulcerative colitis or Crohn's disease, or a healthy co-twin of an affected twin (not recorded which). This chain links TRBV7-3 with TRBJ2-1; TCRdb picks TRBD2, but there is no DNA to check that call. The sample comprised blood. The CDR3 region is CASSLNSAGGYNEQFF. Variable domain in full (rest from reference TRBV7-3 and TRBJ2-1): GAGVSQTPSNKVTEKGKYVELRCDPISGHTALYWYRQSLGQGPEFLIYFQGTGAADDSGLPNDRFFAVRPEGSVSTLKIQRTERGDSAVYLCASSLNSAGGYNEQFFGPGTRLTVL.